The 9 T cell receptor beta chains listed next were all sequenced from one sample in a study of tumor-infiltrating lymphocytes in primary liver carcinoma. TCR beta cDNA was made from approximately 500 ng total RNA with a constant-region primer. ARM-PCR was slightly modified, and three nested multiplex PCR rounds with it gave rise to the TCR beta libraries. The first two PCR rounds, roughly 9 cycles each, used TRBV1-TRBV30 forward primers and a C-beta reverse primer. MiXCR, applied by TCRdb to the multiplex PCR reads, yields one record per CDR3 protein. The data show roughly 100,000 distinct CDR3 sequences, almost 70% seen once. From unsorted bulk tissue weighing roughly 19-34 mg, DNA and RNA were co-extracted. The sequenced sample was liver tumor tissue from sampling region 5. As to subset: tumor region T5, tumor centre. The source is a woman aged 55-69 years with primary liver carcinoma and hepatitis B virus infection.

This clonotype was observed a handful of times. The genes are TRBV10-3 and TRBJ2-5; a possible D gene is TRBD2 (5 bases). The CDR3 extends over 14 amino acids. Trimming shortened V by 4 bases and J by 1 base, and 10 bases separated the two germline ends. Germline V gene data show CDR1 as ENHRY and CDR2 as SYGVKD. CDR3 protein: CAISGGGGQETQYF. The DNA for the CDR3 is TGTGCCATCAGTGGTGGAGGTGGCCAAGAGACCCAGTACTTC.

As concerns this clonotype: Likely a read error: the CDR3 ends without its conserved phenylalanine or tryptophan. This chain joins TRBV10-3 and TRBJ2-7, with TRBD2 identical over 8 bases. Germline CDR1 ENHRY, CDR2 SYGVKD. CDR3 size: 14 residues. V lost 6 bases and J lost 6; bases outside the gene matches: 10. The CDR3 DNA is TGTGCCATCAGCGAAGCGGGAGAAACTGGCGAGCAGTACATA. This sequence encodes CAISEAGETGEQYI.

This clonotype was picked up many times. The rearrangement joins TRBV18 to TRBJ2-3, with 7 bases aligning to TRBD2. With V trimmed by 6 bases and J by 3 bases, 3 bases remained unmatched. The CDR3 loop spans 13 amino acids. Germline V gene lookup returns CDR1 KGHSH and CDR2 LQKENI. CDR3 sequence (DNA): TGTGCCAGCTCCCGCGGGAGTACAGATACGCAGTATTTT. Encoded protein: CASSRGSTDTQYF.

About this clonotype itself: The CDR3 does not close with the conserved phenylalanine or tryptophan, likely indicating a read error. This rearrangement joins TRBV29-1 to TRBJ2-3; 7 bases agree with TRBD2. This CDR3 spans 15 amino acids. V shed 5 bases, J shed 2 bases, and the junction held 10 bases outside the gene matches. Germline CDR1 SQVTM, CDR2 ANQGSEA. This CDR3 is CSVKGGAGTTDTQYL. The CDR3 DNA reads as TGCAGCGTTAAGGGAGGGGCGGGAACCACAGATACGCAGTATCTT.

A word on this clonotype: One end of the junction is discordant with germline, which a read error may explain. The chain employs TRBV6-5 and TRBJ2-7, with 9 bases that match TRBD1. The CDR3 contains 15 residues. CDR1 is MNHEY and CDR2 is SVGAGI in the germline V gene. For the CDR3, the DNA is TGTGCCAGCAGCTCGCCCGGGACAGGGTCCTACGAGCACTACTTT. It codes for CASSSPGTGSYEHYF.

In this sample, this clonotype turned up a few times. A read error is possible here, since a much larger clone lies one base away. A read error is likely, as this CDR3 ends without the conserved phenylalanine or tryptophan. The rearrangement joins TRBV12-3 or TRBV12-4 to TRBJ2-7; D call uncertain. This CDR3 is built from 13 residues. Trimming took off 1 base at V and 0 bases at J, with 4 bases between the two ends. CDR3 sequence: CASSLGSSYEQYL. Written as DNA, the CDR3 is TGTGCCAGCAGTTTAGGGAGCTCCTACGAGCAGTACCTC.

V and J are TRBV11-1 and TRBJ1-1; D call uncertain. The CDR3 length is 16 residues. The V end lost 3 bases, the J end lost 3 bases, and 17 bases lay between the germline ends. Germline lookup yields CDR1 SGHAT and CDR2 FQDESV (reference sequence). CDR3 residues: CASSFDLGQVDTEAFF. The CDR3 coding sequence is TGTGCCAGCAGCTTCGACCTGGGTCAGGTGGACACTGAAGCTTTCTTT.

This clonotype was counted only a few times. A read error is possible here, since a much larger clone lies one base away. The V call is TRBV4-1, the J call TRBJ2-7; TRBD2 might be the D (6 bases). This CDR3 is built from 15 residues. V lost 2 bases and J lost 3, with 14 bases in between. The germline gives CDR1 MGHRA, CDR2 YSYEKL. CDR3 in amino acids: CASSQITGLLYEQYF. CDR3 nucleotides: TGCGCCAGCAGCCAAATAACTGGACTACTCTACGAGCAGTACTTC.

A word on this clonotype: The germline gene is not matched at one end of the junction; a read error may be the cause. V is TRBV29-1 and J is TRBJ2-3; the D gene could be TRBD1 or TRBD2 (5 bases each). The CDR3 contains 18 residues. Germline V CDR1 and CDR2: SQVTM, ANQGSEA. The chain's CDR3 is CRVEALGRVGVSTDTLYF. The CDR3 nucleotides read TGCAGAGTTGAAGCGTTGGGCAGGGTGGGGGTTAGCACAGATACACTGTATTTT.